This TCR beta chain emerged from a study of molecular identifiers for immune sequencing clone quantification. The wider study: Five portions were made in replicates from RNA of 20,000 or 100,000 naive CD8 cells, and four underwent sequencing.

V lost 3 bases and J lost 1, with 9 bases in between. The CDR3 sequence is 14 residues long. Germline V lookup: CDR1 SEHNR, CDR2 FQNEAQ (reference sequence). Study-wide findings and caveats: For effector cells, clones above 20 RNA copies held over 98% of molecules; for naive cells, under 1%.

For this clonotype: The antigen is unknown. Since a much larger clone is just one base distant, this may be a read error. The CDR3 carries no conserved terminal phenylalanine or tryptophan, so it likely arises from a read error.

From the PCR reads, TCRdb called clonotypes with MiXCR, one entry per CDR3 protein. The sample lists hundreds of thousands of distinct CDR3 sequences, less than 20% occurring once. The chain carries TRBV7-9 and TRBJ2-5; maybe TRBD1 (5 bases). The sequence was collected from a human donor in good health. Some libraries in this study had Jurkat cell RNA spiked in. The sample comprised naive CD8+ T cells from blood, with Jurkat cell RNA spiked in. The subset was: FACS-sorted CD8+CD4-CCR7+CD45RA+ naive T cells. The CDR3 DNA sequence: TGTGCCAGCAGCTTCGGAGACAGCCAAGAGACCCAGTACCTC. The encoded protein is CASSFGDSQETQYL.